Detailed here is one TCR beta chain. Which antigen it targets is not known. Base-call qualities are not available, and no considerably larger clone is one nucleotide away. The data were obtained in a study of cytomegalovirus exposure and HLA in healthy donors (dated 2017 in TCRdb). Regarding the complete study: According to an earlier analysis of several hundred of the donors, about 180 million T cells yielded approximately 120 million unique TCR beta sequences and about 300 Gb of sequence data. An early release covering roughly 600 HLA-typed donors comprised approximately 300 gigabases of sequencing data and around 86 million unique TCR sequences. Of the roughly 390 genotyped donors, 81% were placed in the genetic ancestry cluster associated with self-reported Caucasian donors. The aim of the study was to test whether cataloging public T cell receptors could identify signatures of past pathogen exposure. The study profiled the T cell repertoires of under 850 subjects by immunosequencing and related them to cytomegalovirus serostatus. A separate validation cohort of approximately 130 different subjects was used in addition to the roughly 670-subject first cohort. The study combined high-throughput TCR immunosequencing, statistical association of individual TCRs with disease status, and machine learning to predict cytomegalovirus infection status. In a later analysis, previously published TCR beta repertoires from some 640 donors were re-analyzed and high-resolution HLA genotyping was added so that TCR occurrence patterns could be studied. In the later analysis, no new phenotypic data were used to find candidate immune exposures; instead, reliance was placed on TCR beta sequences and their occurrence across donors. An earlier analysis of some 500 of the donors applied high-throughput TCR beta sequencing to assess whether each TCR beta V gene segment acted as functional or pseudogenic. Donor age, sex, ethnicity and CMV serostatus were collected together with the repertoire data. A later genetic analysis used genome-wide SNP genotypes for about 60% of the roughly 700 donors, treating that subset as a discovery cohort. All discovery cohort repertoires had been generated using a single sequencing platform. HLA typing covered class I and class II loci at four-digit resolution. Typing coverage varied by locus: roughly 620-640 donors for A, B, C, DRB1 and DQB1; roughly 560 for DQA1; approximately 610 for DPA1; some 470 for DPB1. A handful of DR-DQ haplotypes were handled as single units for association and clustering because linkage in the cohort was strong. Among about 400 genotyped donors of the cohort, an average of roughly 230,000 unique TCR beta nucleotide sequences was sequenced per donor, of which 15% to 20% were non-productive. What the authors observed across the whole study: It was suggested by the authors that the approach could potentially be generalized to other disease states and immunological phenotypes. A further reported finding was that TCR beta sequences accurately predicted the HLA-A and HLA-B alleles for most subjects in the first cohort. Strong co-occurrence of HLA alleles, especially DR and DQ, made assigning TCR associations to individual alleles difficult. Broadly in line with IMGT annotations, most TCR beta V segments showed up in productive rearrangements about 87% or about 30% of the time in an earlier analysis of under 700 of the donors. In a later analysis, several top co-occurrence clusters were reported to appear linked to parvovirus B19, influenza, CMV and Epstein-Barr virus. Correlated functional status among segregating V segments might be attributable to linkage disequilibrium, but an unknown experimental factor could not be ruled out. Most TCR sequences were observed very rarely across donors, whereas some public TCRs were present in many individuals. In a later analysis, HLA-associated TCR beta chains showed more clonal expansion and lower generation probabilities than non-associated chains that were equally common. The 87-base-pair reads could not distinguish some IMGT-functional V segments, including TRBV6-2 and TRBV6-3, so those segments were excluded. Specific HLA alleles were associated with around 18,000 TCR beta sequences at a false discovery rate of 0.05 in a later analysis. This cohort had only TCR beta chains sequenced, and the lack of alpha or paired-chain data limited which features could be detected. In vitro tests confirmed that three of the cytomegalovirus-associated TCR beta chains recognize cytomegalovirus antigens. A later analysis found that most CMV-associated TCR beta chains appeared HLA-restricted, with HLA associations seemingly driven largely by CMV exposure. CMV serostatus was the only immune exposure information available for the cohort. Sequencing depth was assumed to be roughly uniform across donors in the presence/absence analyses, though that assumption may not hold. In a later analysis, the rate of TCR association differed among HLA loci, with DRB1 alleles having the most associated TCRs and HLA-C alleles having the fewest. Because counts were too low, about 18 rarely observed V segments, including chromosome 9 orphons, were excluded from the earlier analysis of some 590 of the donors. A total of roughly 160 TCR beta chains were listed by the study as associated with cytomegalovirus. Cytomegalovirus status was reported to be diagnosed by the classifier with high specificity and sensitivity in both the original and validation cohorts. Because some donors lacked HLA typing at each locus, the association tests relied only on the typed subset. A later genetic analysis reported fewer N-insertions in productive TCRs among donors in an Asian-associated ancestry cluster than the approximately 700-donor mean. A later genetic analysis associated a missense DCLRE1C variant with V-gene and J-gene trimming of TCR beta chains, and an independent cohort replicated the association. A cluster of highly shared sequence variants was judged likely to be a technical artifact of the sequencing pipeline.

The cohort consisted of approximately 670 healthy bone marrow donors. At the time of sampling, every cohort member was nominally healthy, though immune exposures that went unrecorded were likely present. The donor tested CMV seronegative, placing the donor among the 350 or so seronegative members of the cohort. Every donor gave a peripheral blood sample, and the peripheral blood mononuclear cells from that sample were used for TCR beta sequencing. Genomic DNA extraction from the blood cell samples was performed with the Qiagen DNeasy Blood Extraction Kit. Reading from cysteine to phenylalanine, the CDR3 counts 14 amino acids. The entry retains the CDR3 DNA only, 42 bases that are in frame from base 1. The germline V and J ends show losses of 3 bases and 5 bases respectively, and no gene match explains 7 bases of the junction. For CDR1 and CDR2, the germline V gene (reference sequence) lists MNHEY and SMNVEV.

Receptor amplification or capture employed the immunoSEQ multiplex PCR assay. For the multiplex PCR, a mixture combining 60 forward primers for TCR Vbeta segments and 13 reverse primers for TCR Jbeta segments was used. The CDR3 region of rearranged TCR beta genes was amplified from genomic DNA by a multiplex PCR assay. Amplified TCR beta libraries were sequenced as 87-base-pair reads on the Illumina HiSeq System. The authors processed their data as follows. A later analysis tallied roughly 80 million unique TCR beta chains across the 600 to 700 repertoires, and approximately 9.9 million of those chains were shared by two or more donors. To remove PCR and sequencing errors, raw reads were error-corrected and collapsed into unique sequences using a nearest-neighbor algorithm that merged closely related sequences. V, D and J gene segments were assigned by aligning CDR3 sequences to IMGT reference sequences. Each retained sequence needed at least a six-nucleotide match to both a V gene segment and a J gene segment. Rearrangements were classified as productive when the CDR3 lacked stop codons and remained in frame with V and J, and all other rearrangements were classified as non-productive. Following IMGT convention, CDR3 was defined as the stretch from the second conserved V-encoded cysteine up to the conserved J-encoded phenylalanine. Sequences without an unambiguous match to a single V gene segment were excluded from the earlier analysis of a few hundred of the donors. An earlier analysis of some 500 of the donors classified V segments as functional when productive rearrangements were above 56.7% and as segregating when the standard deviation between donors was above 5%. To diagnose cytomegalovirus status from the catalog of TCR beta chain sequences, a statistical classification framework was built. A later analysis assigned V and J genes by comparing TCR nucleotide sequences with IMGT/GENE-DB human TR gene sequences. Using the TCRdist pipeline, a later analysis assigned CDR3 sequences along with most-parsimonious VDJ recombination scenarios. In a later analysis, every TCR beta chain was defined by the combination of its CDR3 amino acid sequence and its V-gene family, and reads without a unique V-gene family were dropped. A later analysis removed several hundred highly shared, low-generation-probability nucleotide sequences to deal with suspected cross-contamination and a sequencing artifact. In a later analysis, a clonal expansion index for each public chain was calculated from normalized within-repertoire ranks of inferred template counts. In a later analysis, generation probabilities were computed using a VDJ recombination model fitted to out-of-frame rearrangements, and the results were checked against IGoR. In a later analysis, hypergeometric tests were used to score TCR-TCR, TCR-HLA and TCR-CMV co-occurrence, with a repertoire-size bias correction applied to TCR pairs. False discovery rates were estimated in a later analysis by permuting HLA or CMV assignments 20 times. In a later analysis, co-occurring TCRs were grouped using DBSCAN, and TCRdist sequence similarity was added for clustering within HLA-allele-positive subsets. Co-occurrence clustering excluded repertoires with fewer than 30,000 or more than 120,000 public chains, plus five with anomalous nucleotide sharing. In TCRdb, the immuneACCESS table is reduced to in-frame sequences with V and J assigned. These tables do not hold every clone; where another copy was compared, an unresolved V gene accounts for under half, and the others remain unexplained. Clone size and the V and J calls come from that table; the DNA yielded D and trimming. The sample yields roughly 160,000 clones; roughly 83% were counted once. The top ten hold about 0.4% of the sample.

The clonotype comes from a boy aged 2-9 years in good health and CMV-seronegative. The receptor chain draws on TRBV27 and TRBJ2-7; TRBD1 agrees with 7 junctional bases. Sequenced input: PBMCs. The bases read TGTGCCAGCAGTTTCCAGGGGGATGGAAACGAGCAGTACTTC. This codes for CASSFQGDGNEQYF.